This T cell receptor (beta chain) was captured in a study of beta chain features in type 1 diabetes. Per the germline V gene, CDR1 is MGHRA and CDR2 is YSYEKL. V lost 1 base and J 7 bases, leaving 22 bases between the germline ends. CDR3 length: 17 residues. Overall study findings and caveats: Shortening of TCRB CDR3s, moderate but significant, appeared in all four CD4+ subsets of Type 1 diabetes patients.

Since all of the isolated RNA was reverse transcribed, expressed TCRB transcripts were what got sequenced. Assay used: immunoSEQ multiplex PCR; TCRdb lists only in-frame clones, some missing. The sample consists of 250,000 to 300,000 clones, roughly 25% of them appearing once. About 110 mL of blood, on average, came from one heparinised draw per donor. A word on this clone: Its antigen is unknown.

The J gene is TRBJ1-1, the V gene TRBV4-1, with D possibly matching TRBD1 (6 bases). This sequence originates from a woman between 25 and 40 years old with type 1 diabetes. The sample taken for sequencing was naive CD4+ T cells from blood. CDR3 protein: CASSQVPGQQFGSEAFF. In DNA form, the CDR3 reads TGCGCCAGCAGCCAAGTCCCCGGACAGCAGTTTGGGAGTGAAGCTTTCTTT.